These 31 T cell receptor beta chains came from one sample sequenced in a study of human T cells and chemical hapten exposure. TCRdb fed the RACE reads into MiXCR, producing one record per CDR3 protein. The data show roughly 50,000 distinct CDR3 sequences, over 9.5% seen once. Time point of the sample: patch test 2, 6 weeks after DPC sensitization. The treatment: therapeutic diphenylcyclopropenone sensitization with weekly scalp DPC. The sequencing here drew on whole blood, taken in connection with sensitization to the hapten diphenylcyclopropenone (DPC). The source is a woman in her 50s with alopecia areata. Some clones in this sample may be carry-over from other donors' samples.

This clonotype was seen many times. The chain uses TRBV6-5 and TRBJ1-1; maybe TRBD1 (6 bases). Germline CDR1 reads MNHEY; CDR2 reads SVGAGI. V was pared by 2 bases and J by 6 bases, with 16 bases between. This CDR3 has 15 residues. CDR3 nucleotide sequence: TGTGCCAGCAGTTACGGGTCCGGGGGCACGGCTGAAGCTTTCTTT. This translates into CASSYGSGGTAEAFF.

This clonotype was picked up one time. V and J are TRBV12-3 or TRBV12-4 and TRBJ1-5, with unresolved D. The germline V and J ends were trimmed by 3 bases and 0 bases, with 9 bases remaining between them. The CDR3 consists of 15 residues. As DNA, the CDR3 is TGTGCCAGCAGTTTCATGCGTCTTAGCAATCAGCCCCAGCATTTT. It specifies CASSFMRLSNQPQHF.

This clonotype has ten or more counts. This rearrangement joins TRBV6-2 or TRBV6-3 to TRBJ2-1; 9 bases match TRBD2. Germline trimming cut 7 bases from V and 7 bases from J; bases unmatched to any gene: 8. CDR3 length: 14 residues. Per germline, CDR1 MNHEY and CDR2 SVGEGT. In DNA form, the CDR3 reads TGTGCCAGCAAAATTACGACTAGCGGAAATGAGCAGTTCTTC. It translates to CASKITTSGNEQFF.

This chain links TRBV28 with TRBJ2-1; 15 nucleotides line up with TRBD2. The CDR3 loop spans 18 amino acids. Germline V CDR1 and CDR2: MDHEN, SYDVKM. V lost 3 bases and J lost 0; bases outside the gene matches: 3. The CDR3 DNA is TGTGCCAGCAGTTTCGGGACTAGCGGGAGGAGCTCCTACAATGAGCAGTTCTTC. This encodes CASSFGTSGRSSYNEQFF.

This clonotype was seen only a few times. This sequence joins TRBV18 and TRBJ2-1, with 11 bases fitting TRBD2. This CDR3 is built from 13 residues. Germline CDR1 and CDR2: KGHSH and LQKENI. Trimming took 7 bases from V and 6 from J; bases not matched to a gene: 2. DNA of the CDR3: TGTGCCAGCTTCCTAGCGGGGGGCAATGAGCAGTTCTTC. Encoded protein: CASFLAGGNEQFF.

This clonotype was detected ten times or more. V gene TRBV5-1 combines with J gene TRBJ2-4, with 9 bases matching TRBD2. V shed 0 bases, J shed 0 bases, and the junction held 10 bases outside the gene matches. The CDR3 totals 19 residues. Germline V gene sequence: CDR1 SGHRS, CDR2 YFSETQ. In DNA form, the CDR3 reads TGCGCCAGCAGCTTGGCCGGGGCGGGAGGGAGAGCAGCCAAAAACATTCAGTACTTC. Translation gives CASSLAGAGGRAAKNIQYF.

This clonotype has ten or more counts. This chain links TRBV2 with TRBJ1-2; D not certain. Trimming cost V 9 bases and J 8 bases, with 16 bases left between them. Germline values: CDR1 SNHLY, CDR2 FYNNEI. The CDR3 covers 12 residues. The CDR3 loop reads CARLTEAGGYTF. The CDR3 nucleotides read TGTGCCAGGTTAACAGAAGCGGGAGGCTACACCTTC.

This clonotype has at least ten counts. This sequence joins TRBV14 and TRBJ2-1; 8 nucleotides line up with TRBD2. Germline V gene sequence: CDR1 SGHDN, CDR2 FVKESK. V shed 3 bases and J 5 bases; nucleotides not matched to a gene: 12. This CDR3 is built from 17 residues. The CDR3 sequence is CASSQGRRGDLNNEQFF. The CDR3 DNA follows: TGTGCCAGCAGCCAGGGGCGGCGGGGGGATCTAAACAATGAGCAGTTCTTC. Complete variable domain (other parts from reference TRBV14 and TRBJ2-1): EAGVTQFPSHSVIEKGQTVTLRCDPISGHDNLYWYRRVMGKEIKFLLHFVKESKQDESGMPNNRFLAERTGGTYSTLKVQPAELEDSGVYFCASSQGRRGDLNNEQFFGPGTRLTVL.

The chain links TRBV4-2 to TRBJ2-3; TRBD2 aligns across 7 bases. The trim removed 0 bases at V and 3 bases at J, leaving 9 bases unmatched. Germline values: CDR1 LGHNA, CDR2 YNFKEQ. The CDR3 loop spans 17 amino acids. The DNA of the CDR3 is TGTGCCAGCAGCCAAGAAATTCTCGGGCGGGGGACAGATACGCAGTATTTT. Amino acids: CASSQEILGRGTDTQYF.

This clonotype has a count of ten or more. The V call is TRBV7-2, the J call TRBJ2-1; possible D gene TRBD2, 7 bases. V lost 1 base, J lost 9 bases, and 19 bases lay in between. CDR3 length: 16 amino acids. The germline CDR1 and CDR2 sequences are SGHTA and FQGNSA. In DNA, the CDR3 is TGTGCCAGCAGCTTAGTAGGGGGGGCCCTGCAGGTTGAGCAGTTCTTC. Its translation is CASSLVGGALQVEQFF. Combining the CDR3 with reference TRBV7-2 and TRBJ2-1 gives the whole variable domain GAGVSQSPSNKVTEKGKDVELRCDPISGHTALYWYRQSLGQGLEFLIYFQGNSAPDKSGLPSDRFSAERTGGSVSTLTIQRTQQEDSAVYLCASSLVGGALQVEQFFGPGTRLTVL.

The CDR3 DNA reads TGTGCCAGCAGCTTCTCTAGCGGGGGAGATACGCAGTATTTT. Its translation is CASSFSSGGDTQYF. The V and J genes are TRBV7-2 and TRBJ2-3; 10 positions match TRBD2. Germline V lookup: CDR1 SGHTA, CDR2 FQGNSA. The V and J ends lost 3 bases and 5 bases, in that order; junction bases with no gene match: 2. The CDR3 is made up of 14 amino acids. Full variable domain (remainder filled in from reference TRBV7-2 and TRBJ2-3): GAGVSQSPSNKVTEKGKDVELRCDPISGHTALYWYRQSLGQGLEFLIYFQGNSAPDKSGLPSDRFSAERTGGSVSTLTIQRTQQEDSAVYLCASSFSSGGDTQYFGPGTRLTVL.

The sample holds a few counts of this clonotype. V usage is TRBV19 and J usage is TRBJ1-4; 9 nucleotides line up with TRBD1. The CDR3 consists of 15 residues. Germline V gene lookup returns CDR1 LNHDA and CDR2 SQIVND (reference sequence). With 10 bases clipped from V and 5 bases from J, the junction kept 11 bases outside the gene matches. The CDR3 loop is CATALRGQGNEKLFF. Here the CDR3 DNA reads TGTGCCACCGCGCTCAGGGGACAGGGAAATGAAAAACTGTTTTTT.

The chain uses TRBV29-1 and TRBJ2-1; a possible D gene is TRBD1 (5 bases). Germline V gene sequence: CDR1 SQVTM, CDR2 ANQGSEA. The length of the CDR3 is 11 residues. Trimming shortened V by 3 bases and J by 15 bases, and 15 bases separated the two germline ends. The CDR3 is CSVDGTGSWFF. The CDR3 nucleotides read TGCAGCGTTGACGGCACAGGATCTTGGTTCTTC.

This clonotype was counted many times. The chain recombines TRBV7-9 with TRBJ1-6, with a tentative D call TRBD1 (6 bases). The V gene lost 8 bases and the J gene lost 14 bases, with 13 bases spanning the gap. CDR1 and CDR2 (germline): SEHNR, FQNEAQ (reference sequence). This CDR3 has 11 amino acids. The CDR3 DNA sequence: TGTGCCAGCTGGGAGGGGGATTCCCTCCACTTT. Translation: CASWEGDSLHF.

The chain recombines TRBV2 with TRBJ2-1; TRBD2 matches 13 bases. The CDR3 length is 15 residues. With V trimmed by 7 bases and J by 11 bases, 11 bases remained unmatched. The V gene's germline CDR1 is SNHLY and CDR2 FYNNEI. In DNA form, the CDR3 reads TGTGCCAGCACCCTCCGACTAGCGGGGGGCGCCAAGCAGTTCTTC. Its translation is CASTLRLAGGAKQFF.

There are a few counts of this clonotype. DNA for the CDR3: TGTGCCAGCAGAAGTTTCTATGGCTACACCTTC. It encodes CASRSFYGYTF. The V call is TRBV12-3 or TRBV12-4, the J call TRBJ1-2, with D unresolved. The CDR3 consists of 11 residues. V was clipped by 6 bases and J by 4 bases, with 6 bases between them.

The rearrangement uses TRBV4-3 and TRBJ2-1, with TRBD2 as a possible D gene (5 bases). The V gene lost 0 bases and the J gene lost 0 bases, with 15 bases spanning the gap. This CDR3 region has 18 residues. Germline values: CDR1 LGHNA, CDR2 YSLEER. CDR3 DNA: TGCGCCAGCAGCCAAGAAGAAATAGCGTGGAGCTCCTACAATGAGCAGTTCTTC. Protein sequence: CASSQEEIAWSSYNEQFF.

The chain links TRBV21-1 to TRBJ1-1. TRBV21-1 is given as a pseudogene. The CDR3 is 15 amino acids. Here the CDR3 reads CASSKGGRLNTEAFF. CDR3 coding DNA: TGTGCCAGCAGCAAAGGAGGCCGCTTGAACACTGAAGCTTTCTTT.

In this sample, this clonotype turned up many times. The chain links TRBV3-1 to TRBJ2-1, with TRBD2 matching over 10 bases. The germline V gene has CDR1 LGHDT and CDR2 YNNKEL (reference sequence). CDR3 length: 17 amino acids. V lost 0 bases to trimming and J lost 10 bases; unmatched junction nucleotides: 12. The CDR3 protein is CASSQDTLAGAGLEQFF. In DNA, the CDR3 is TGTGCCAGCAGCCAAGATACGCTAGCGGGAGCAGGTTTGGAGCAGTTCTTC.

This clonotype was counted ten times or more. The rearrangement uses TRBV12-3 or TRBV12-4 and TRBJ1-3; the D gene is possibly TRBD1 (5 bases). The CDR3 spans 13 residues. V was shortened by 3 bases and J by 8 bases, with 11 bases between the two germline ends. The CDR3 bases are TGTGCCAGCAGTTTTCGGGGCTTGGACACCATATATTTT. This sequence encodes CASSFRGLDTIYF.

V usage is TRBV12-3 or TRBV12-4 and J usage is TRBJ2-7, with 7 bases lining up with TRBD1. J was trimmed by 3 bases and V by 3 bases; bases with no gene match: 8. The CDR3 is 15 residues long. CDR3 DNA sequence: TGTGCCAGCAGTTTGAGCCGGGACAGATACTACGAGCAGTACTTC. Amino acids: CASSLSRDRYYEQYF.

This clonotype was detected many times. The rearrangement uses TRBV5-1 and TRBJ1-1; D may be TRBD1 (5 bases). V was shortened by 6 bases and J by 1 base, with 13 bases between the two germline ends. This CDR3 is 14 amino acids long. CDR1 and CDR2 (germline): SGHRS, YFSETQ. The CDR3 DNA reads TGCGCCAGCATCCGGGGCCCCGAGAACACTGAAGCTTTCTTT. Translated: CASIRGPENTEAFF.

This chain uses TRBV2 with TRBJ2-1, with D uncertain. V lost 5 bases and J 5 bases, leaving 10 bases between the germline ends. Germline-derived CDR1 and CDR2 are SNHLY and FYNNEI. The CDR3 spans 13 residues. CDR3: CASSRDGNNEQFF. The CDR3 DNA reads as TGTGCCAGCAGTAGGGATGGGAACAATGAGCAGTTCTTC.

A few counts support this clonotype. This chain uses TRBV7-2 with TRBJ2-7; D remains unclear. The ends were cut back, 1 base at V and 4 bases at J, with 11 bases in the middle. The CDR3 totals 14 residues. Germline V gene data show CDR1 as SGHTA and CDR2 as FQGNSA. CDR3 nucleotide sequence: TGTGCCAGCAGCTTAGAGGGTTGGGCTTACGAGCAGTACTTC. This gives the protein CASSLEGWAYEQYF.

This chain connects TRBV28 to TRBJ2-7, with TRBD2 matching over 7 bases. CDR1 and CDR2 from the germline V gene are MDHEN and SYDVKM. The CDR3 is made up of 12 amino acids. With 6 bases clipped from V and 3 bases from J, the junction kept 2 bases outside the gene matches. CDR3: CASRTGGYEQYF. CDR3 coding DNA: TGTGCCAGCAGAACGGGGGGCTACGAGCAGTACTTC.

This clonotype occurred a few times. The chain couples TRBV6-1 to TRBJ1-4, with 8 nucleotides matching TRBD1. The ends lost 4 bases at V and 4 bases at J; junction bases unmatched: 5. The CDR3 length is 15 residues. Per the germline V gene, CDR1 is MNHNS and CDR2 is SASEGT. In nucleotides, the CDR3 is TGTGCCAGCAGTGGCGACAGGGGCGGTAATGAAAAACTGTTTTTT. Its protein product is CASSGDRGGNEKLFF.

The chain joins TRBV6-1 to TRBJ1-6; 7 nucleotides line up with TRBD1. Germline CDR1 MNHNS, CDR2 SASEGT. Unmatched junction bases numbered 9, after V lost 7 bases and J lost 6 bases. CDR3 length equals 15 residues. DNA of the CDR3: TGTGCCAGCAACCTAGGACAGGCCTCTAATTCACCCCTCCACTTT. Its translation: CASNLGQASNSPLHF.

This clonotype was counted ten times or more. The chain couples TRBV20-1 to TRBJ1-1; tentatively, D is TRBD1 (6 bases). Germline V gives CDR1 DFQATT, CDR2 SNEGSKA (reference sequence). V was pared by 2 bases and J by 3 bases, with 13 bases between. The CDR3 has 14 amino acids. The CDR3 is CSARRGHTDTEAFF. The DNA for the CDR3 is TGCAGTGCTAGAAGGGGACACACGGACACTGAAGCTTTCTTT.

The V gene is TRBV7-9, the J gene TRBJ2-7; tentative D call: TRBD1 (6 bases). V dropped 5 bases and J dropped 3 bases, with 11 bases sitting between them. The CDR3 runs 13 residues. CDR1 is SEHNR and CDR2 is FQNEAQ in the germline V gene (reference sequence). CDR3 residues: CASSRDTFYEQYF. For the CDR3, the DNA is TGTGCCAGCAGCCGGGACACCTTCTACGAGCAGTACTTC.

The genes are TRBV9 and TRBJ2-6; D call uncertain. The germline gives CDR1 SGDLS, CDR2 YYNGEE. The CDR3 loop spans 15 amino acids. The V and J ends lost 0 bases and 0 bases respectively, with 4 bases between them. In DNA, the CDR3 is TGTGCCAGCAGCGTAGAGGGCTCTGGGGCCAACGTCCTGACTTTC. Encoded protein: CASSVEGSGANVLTF.

This clonotype was counted ten times or more. The chain has TRBV9 and TRBJ2-2; D gene ambiguous. Germline V gives CDR1 SGDLS, CDR2 YYNGEE. The CDR3 runs 14 residues. V lost 4 bases and J lost 0, with 7 bases in between. CDR3 DNA sequence: TGTGCCAGCAGCTTAGTCGCGAACACCGGGGAGCTGTTTTTT. This codes for CASSLVANTGELFF.